One sample yielded the 8 T cell receptor beta chains listed below, sequenced in a study of T cell repertoires in cytomegalovirus infection. TCRdb re-called the reads with MiXCR, one entry per CDR3 protein. This table has around 430,000 distinct CDR3 sequences, 40% to 50% appearing once. No antigen has been assigned to these receptors. The sequencing here drew on cultured PBMCs, taken from culture after CMV antigen stimulation. These receptors were collected from a human donor in good health (CMV status not recorded). Some clones in this sample may be carry-over from other donors' samples.

This sequence joins TRBV28 and TRBJ1-1; D unresolved. CDR1 MDHEN and CDR2 SYDVKM come from the germline V gene. The CDR3 contains 12 residues. Between the trimmed V and J ends, which lost 8 bases and 2 bases, there was a span of 9 bases. The CDR3 region has the DNA TGTGCCAGCTCAGATCTTAACACTGAAGCTTTCTTT. Translated: CASSDLNTEAFF.

The V gene is TRBV12-5, the J gene TRBJ2-1; TRBD1 aligns across 9 bases. The CDR3 length is 17 residues. The V gene's germline CDR1 is LGHNT and CDR2 FRNRAP. V dropped 0 bases and J dropped 6; count of bases not matched to a gene: 9. This CDR3 is CASGLVLDRGGLNEQFF. CDR3 bases: TGTGCTAGTGGTTTGGTACTGGACAGGGGAGGTCTCAATGAGCAGTTCTTC.

V gene TRBV12-3 or TRBV12-4 combines with J gene TRBJ2-4, with TRBD2 matching over 9 bases. The CDR3 totals 18 residues. J lost 2 bases, V lost 6 bases, and 14 bases had no gene match. CDR3 region: CASSPTLGREGSKNIQYF. The DNA of the CDR3 is TGTGCCAGCAGCCCTACTCTCGGGCGGGAGGGTTCCAAAAACATTCAGTACTTC.

This clonotype was detected a few times. CDR3 loop: CASSYDREGDTQYF. The CDR3 region has the DNA TGTGCCAGCAGTTACGACAGGGAGGGAGATACGCAGTATTTT. The chain couples TRBV6-5 to TRBJ2-3; possibly TRBD1 or TRBD2 for D (7 bases each). The germline V gene has CDR1 MNHEY and CDR2 SVGAGI. This CDR3 has 14 amino acids. Trimming removed 2 bases at V and 5 bases at J, with 11 bases between.

This clonotype was seen more than once but under ten times. The chain has TRBV7-2 and TRBJ1-2; possible D gene TRBD1, 5 bases. Germline CDR1 reads SGHTA; CDR2 reads FQGNSA. V was trimmed by 5 bases and J by 0 bases, leaving 16 bases between them. The CDR3 loop spans 16 amino acids. The CDR3 reads CASSLRMGPANYGYTF. The CDR3 coding sequence is TGTGCCAGCAGCCTCCGGATGGGGCCAGCTAACTATGGCTACACCTTC.

This clonotype came up a few times. The genes are TRBV6-1 and TRBJ2-1; TRBD1 matches at 7 bases. The germline V gene has CDR1 MNHNS and CDR2 SASEGT. The CDR3 sequence is 13 residues long. With 2 bases clipped from V and 10 bases from J, the junction kept 5 bases outside the gene matches. CDR3 sequence: CASSEIGQAEQFF. The CDR3 DNA sequence: TGTGCCAGCAGTGAAATCGGACAGGCAGAGCAGTTCTTC.

The chain has TRBV4-1 and TRBJ2-7; TRBD2 is a possible D gene (5 bases). Germline V gene sequence: CDR1 MGHRA, CDR2 YSYEKL. V lost 5 bases to trimming and J lost 1 base, with 33 bases between them. The CDR3 totals 21 residues. The CDR3 nucleotides are TGCGCCAGCAGCAAACGGATGTCCAGCTACGTCTCGAGGGTGCCGTCCTACGAGCAGTACTTC. Its translation: CASSKRMSSYVSRVPSYEQYF.

The chain has TRBV12-3 or TRBV12-4 and TRBJ2-7; D is possibly TRBD1 or TRBD2 (5 bases each). CDR3 size: 15 residues. The V end was cut by 1 base, the J end by 1 base, with 11 bases between. This CDR3 is CASSLGGLGSYEQYF. In DNA form, the CDR3 reads TGTGCCAGCAGTTTAGGGGGGTTGGGATCCTACGAGCAGTACTTC.